This entry is about one T cell receptor beta chain. No antigen is known for it. The data derive from a study of shared clonotypes between healthy human individuals. Germline lookup yields CDR1 MNHEY and CDR2 SMNVEV (reference sequence). This CDR3 is built from 16 residues. Trimming took 6 bases from V and 2 from J; bases not matched to a gene: 10. Measured with immunoSEQ multiplex PCR; TCRdb has only the in-frame clones, and not every one. The sample includes millions of clones, approximately 95% seen only once; the top ten take 0.13%. The study's findings and limits: The donor pool, a small one, limited the genetic and exposure-history diversity represented. The study found about 5% of naive CD4 clonotypes shared across a handful of donors. The study sampled only blood, and tissue repertoires likely differ.

Sequenced sample: naive CD4+ T cells sorted from blood. Documented subset: CD45RA+ positively selected. The gene calls are TRBV27 and TRBJ2-3; 8 bases match TRBD1. This TCR was recovered from a man aged 18 to 35 in good health. CDR3 in amino acids: CASSPRRDRFTDTQYF. The DNA for the CDR3 is TGTGCCAGCAGCCCTCGACGGGACAGGTTCACAGATACGCAGTATTTT.